This T cell receptor (beta chain) originates from a study of blood T cell repertoires in COVID-19. Turning to the study itself: Sources were T cells, B-cell-depleted T cells, or PBMCs; the material itself was cDNA or gDNA.

In germline, CDR1 is SGHVS, CDR2 FQNEAQ. CDR3 length: 16 residues. The V end lost 0 bases, the J end lost 4 bases, and 13 bases lay between the germline ends. Assay: immunoSEQ multiplex PCR; the TCRdb copy retains only in-frame clones and omits some. The repertoire holds 150,000 to 200,000 clones, with about four fifths as singletons. The sample consisted of peripheral blood. The gene calls are TRBV7-8 and TRBJ1-5; no reliable D call. This TCR was recovered from a woman aged 40 to 50 with COVID-19, enrolled during active disease. CDR3 sequence reads: CASSLARAELNQPQHF. The CDR3, as DNA: TGTGCCAGCAGCTTAGCGAGGGCGGAGCTAAATCAGCCCCAGCATTTT.